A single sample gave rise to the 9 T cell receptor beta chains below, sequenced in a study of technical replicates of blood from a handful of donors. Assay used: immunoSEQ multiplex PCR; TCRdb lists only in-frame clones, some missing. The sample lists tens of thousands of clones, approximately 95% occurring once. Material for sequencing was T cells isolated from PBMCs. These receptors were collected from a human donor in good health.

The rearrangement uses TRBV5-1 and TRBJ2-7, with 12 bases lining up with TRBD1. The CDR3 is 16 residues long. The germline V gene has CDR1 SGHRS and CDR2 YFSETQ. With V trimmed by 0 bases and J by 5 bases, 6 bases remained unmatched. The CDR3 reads CASSLAPGTGGDEQYF. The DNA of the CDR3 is TGCGCCAGCAGCTTGGCACCCGGGACAGGGGGCGACGAGCAGTACTTC.

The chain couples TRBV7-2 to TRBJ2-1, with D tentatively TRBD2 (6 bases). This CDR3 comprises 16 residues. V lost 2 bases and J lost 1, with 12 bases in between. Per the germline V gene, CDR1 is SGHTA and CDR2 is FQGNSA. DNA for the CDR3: TGTGCCAGCAGCTTACTCGGGAGTACGTCCTACAATGAGCAGTTCTTC. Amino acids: CASSLLGSTSYNEQFF.

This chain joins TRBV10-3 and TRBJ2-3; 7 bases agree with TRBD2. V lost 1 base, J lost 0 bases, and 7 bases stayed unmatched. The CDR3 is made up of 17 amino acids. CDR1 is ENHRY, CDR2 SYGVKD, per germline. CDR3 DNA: TGTGCCATCAGTGAGTGGGGCCTAGCGGTGAGCACAGATACGCAGTATTTT. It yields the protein CAISEWGLAVSTDTQYF.

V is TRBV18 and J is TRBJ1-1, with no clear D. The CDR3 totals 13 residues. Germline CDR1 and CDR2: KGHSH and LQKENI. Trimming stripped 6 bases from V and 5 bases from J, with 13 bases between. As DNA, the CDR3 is TGTGCCAGCTCCCCGCAGGAGGGAACTGAAGCTTTCTTT. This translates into CASSPQEGTEAFF.

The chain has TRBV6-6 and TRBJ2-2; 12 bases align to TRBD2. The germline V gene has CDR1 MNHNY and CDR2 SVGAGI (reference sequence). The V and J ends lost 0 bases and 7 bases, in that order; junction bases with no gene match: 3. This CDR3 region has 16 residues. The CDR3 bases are TGTGCCAGCAGTTACTCACTAGCGGGAGGAAGCGGGGAGCTGTTTTTT. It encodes CASSYSLAGGSGELFF.

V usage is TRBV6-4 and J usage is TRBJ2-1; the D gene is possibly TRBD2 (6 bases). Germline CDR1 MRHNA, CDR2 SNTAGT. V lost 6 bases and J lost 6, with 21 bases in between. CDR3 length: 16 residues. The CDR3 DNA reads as TGTGCCAGCAGCCCCGGGGACTTGACTTTGGGCAATGAGCAGTTCTTC. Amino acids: CASSPGDLTLGNEQFF.

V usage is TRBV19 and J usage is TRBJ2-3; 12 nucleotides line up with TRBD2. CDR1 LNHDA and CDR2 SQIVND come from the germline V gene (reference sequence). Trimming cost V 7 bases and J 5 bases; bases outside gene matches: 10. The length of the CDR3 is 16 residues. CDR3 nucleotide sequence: TGTGCCAGTAAAAGGCTAGCGGGAGGGCCTAGAGATACGCAGTATTTT. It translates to CASKRLAGGPRDTQYF.

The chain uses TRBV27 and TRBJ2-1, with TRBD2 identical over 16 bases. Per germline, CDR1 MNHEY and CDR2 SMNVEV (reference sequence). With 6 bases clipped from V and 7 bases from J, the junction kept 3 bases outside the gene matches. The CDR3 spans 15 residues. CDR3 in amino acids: CASRMGLAGGNEQFF. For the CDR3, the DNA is TGTGCCAGCAGGATGGGACTAGCGGGAGGGAATGAGCAGTTCTTC.

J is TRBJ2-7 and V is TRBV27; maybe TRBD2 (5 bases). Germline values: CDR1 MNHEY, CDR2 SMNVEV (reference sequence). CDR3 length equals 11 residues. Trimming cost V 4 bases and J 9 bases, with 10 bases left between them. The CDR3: CASSSDSVQYF. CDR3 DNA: TGTGCCAGCAGTTCGGACTCTGTGCAGTACTTC.